This T cell receptor beta chain stems from a study of blood T cell repertoires in COVID-19. Study-wide context: T cells, B-cell-depleted T cells, or PBMCs provided the cDNA or gDNA that served as material.

In the source study's methods: Amplification of reference gene primers provided the estimated nucleated cell counts. Only in-frame clones appear in the TCRdb table, and some are missing; sequencing was by immunoSEQ multiplex PCR. V and J calls and clone size are copied from that table; D and trimming were computed from the DNA. The sample lists about 130,000 clones; 80% to 90% were seen once. Germline assignment: CDR1 SNHLY and CDR2 FYNNEI. The V gene end was trimmed by 2 bases and the J gene end by 3 bases; junction bases not matched to a gene: 3. CDR3 length equals 14 residues. Sequences were obtained from peripheral blood. This TCR was recovered from a human donor in a cohort sampled during active COVID-19. V usage is TRBV2 and J usage is TRBJ2-7; 8 nucleotides line up with TRBD1. Written as DNA, the CDR3 is TGTGCCAGCAGTGAAAGTACAGGGGGCTACGAGCAGTACTTC. Translation gives CASSESTGGYEQYF. The full variable domain, completed using reference TRBV2 and TRBJ2-7, is EPEVTQTPSHQVTQMGQEVILRCVPISNHLYFYWYRQILGQKVEFLVSFYNNEISEKSEIFDDQFSVERPDGSNFTLKIRSTKLEDSAMYFCASSESTGGYEQYFGPGTRLTVT.